The 24 T cell receptor beta chains below all came from one sample that was sequenced in a study of cytomegalovirus exposure and HLA in healthy donors. PCR used 60 Vbeta primers and 13 Jbeta primers. Repertoires were generated with immunoSEQ multiplex PCR, while TCRdb's copy carries only in-frame clones and drops some. The table shows 150,000 to 200,000 clones, with 65% to 80% occurring only once. Sequencing used PBMCs. All receptors derive from a woman between 45 and 60 years old in good health and CMV-seropositive.

This clone was picked up a small number of times. This sequence joins TRBV11-2 and TRBJ2-3; 7 positions match TRBD1. V shed 7 bases, J shed 5 bases, and the junction held 9 bases outside the gene matches. This CDR3 spans 14 amino acids. Germline CDR1 SGHAT, CDR2 FQNNGV. For the CDR3, the DNA is TGTGCCAGCACCGAAGGGCCAGGGGGAGATACGCAGTATTTT. This sequence encodes CASTEGPGGDTQYF. The variable domain in full, completed from reference TRBV11-2 and TRBJ2-3, reads EAGVAQSPRYKIIEKRQSVAFWCNPISGHATLYWYQQILGQGPKLLIQFQNNGVVDDSQLPKDRFSAERLKGVDSTLKIQPAKLEDSAVYLCASTEGPGGDTQYFGPGTRLTVL.

This chain connects TRBV10-2 to TRBJ2-3; 8 bases match TRBD2. The CDR3 runs 15 residues. Germline lookup yields CDR1 WSHSY and CDR2 SAAADI. V shed 7 bases, J shed 1 base, and the junction held 7 bases outside the gene matches. The CDR3 sequence: CASMAGGAGTDTQYF. CDR3 bases: TGCGCCAGCATGGCCGGGGGGGCGGGCACAGATACGCAGTATTTT.

The rearrangement uses TRBV6-5 and TRBJ1-4; TRBD1 agrees at 10 bases. CDR3 length equals 14 residues. V shed 6 bases and J 4 bases; nucleotides not matched to a gene: 2. Germline loops: CDR1 MNHEY, CDR2 SVGAGI. The CDR3 DNA is TGTGCCAGCAGGGGGACAGGGGTTAATGAAAAACTGTTTTTT. Residues: CASRGTGVNEKLFF.

This chain's CDR3 is CASSLVFWRGPSTDTQYF. DNA for the CDR3: TGTGCCAGCAGCTTAGTGTTTTGGCGGGGGCCCTCCACAGATACGCAGTATTTT. The genes are TRBV7-8 and TRBJ2-3, with a possible D match to TRBD2 (7 bases). Germline V gene lookup returns CDR1 SGHVS and CDR2 FQNEAQ. The CDR3 totals 18 residues. V lost 1 base and J lost 2, with 19 bases in between.

At least ten counts were recorded for this clone. The rearrangement joins TRBV6-5 to TRBJ2-7; 9 bases fit TRBD1. Germline V gives CDR1 MNHEY, CDR2 SVGAGI. CDR3 length equals 13 residues. After removal of 8 bases from V and 1 base from J, the junction contained 3 bases not matched to a gene. The CDR3 region is CASGQGISYEQYF. CDR3 sequence (DNA): TGTGCCAGCGGACAGGGGATATCCTACGAGCAGTACTTC.

CDR3 DNA: TGCGCCAGCAGCTTGCGGCCTAGCGGGGATTCAGATACGCAGTATTTT. Residues: CASSLRPSGDSDTQYF. The gene calls are TRBV5-1 and TRBJ2-3; 9 bases align to TRBD2. The CDR3 has 16 residues. CDR1 is SGHRS and CDR2 is YFSETQ in the germline V gene. V trimming: 1 base; J trimming: 4 bases; junction bases outside the gene matches: 7.

The rearrangement joins TRBV6-5 to TRBJ1-1; TRBD1 agrees at 7 bases. The CDR3 covers 13 residues. Germline loops: CDR1 MNHEY, CDR2 SVGAGI. The V and J ends lost 6 bases and 10 bases, in that order; junction bases with no gene match: 11. The CDR3 is CASRSRTGCVAFF. The CDR3 nucleotides are TGTGCCAGCAGATCGAGGACAGGCTGTGTAGCTTTCTTT.

This rearrangement joins TRBV19 to TRBJ2-3; TRBD2 aligns across 11 bases. CDR3 length equals 15 residues. V shed 4 bases and J 5 bases; nucleotides not matched to a gene: 5. Germline V gene lookup returns CDR1 LNHDA and CDR2 SQIVND (reference sequence). The DNA for the CDR3 is TGTGCCAGTAGTAATAGCGGGGGGGTGGGAGATACGCAGTATTTT. The encoded protein is CASSNSGGVGDTQYF.

This chain's CDR3 is CASSPRLGTEAFF. The CDR3 DNA sequence: TGCGCCAGCAGCCCCCGGCTCGGGACTGAAGCTTTCTTT. The gene calls are TRBV4-1 and TRBJ1-1; no firm D call. Germline CDR1 is MGHRA and CDR2 is YSYEKL. V was shortened by 4 bases and J by 5 bases, with 11 bases between the two germline ends. The CDR3 totals 13 residues.

The V gene is TRBV5-8, the J gene TRBJ1-1; D unresolved. The CDR3 loop spans 11 amino acids. Germline values: CDR1 SGHTS, CDR2 YDEGEE. V lost 4 bases, J lost 7 bases, and 8 bases lay in between. This CDR3 is CASSRGHEAFF. As DNA, the CDR3 is TGTGCCAGCAGCAGAGGTCATGAAGCTTTCTTT.

The chain recombines TRBV27 with TRBJ1-1; D is ambiguous. V shed 7 bases and J shed 2 bases, with 14 bases lying between them. This CDR3 has 14 residues. CDR1 MNHEY and CDR2 SMNVEV come from the germline V gene (reference sequence). This CDR3 reads CASKRKEENTEAFF. CDR3 nucleotide sequence: TGTGCCAGCAAAAGGAAGGAGGAAAACACTGAAGCTTTCTTT.

This chain joins TRBV9 and TRBJ2-3; TRBD2 aligns across 11 bases. CDR1 is SGDLS and CDR2 is YYNGEE in the germline V gene. J was trimmed by 5 bases and V by 0 bases; bases with no gene match: 8. The CDR3 extends over 17 amino acids. CDR3: CASSVGGSGGAGDTQYF. CDR3 nucleotide sequence: TGTGCCAGCAGCGTAGGGGGTAGCGGGGGGGCTGGAGATACGCAGTATTTT. The whole variable domain, filled in from reference TRBV9 and TRBJ2-3, reads DSGVTQTPKHLITATGQRVTLRCSPRSGDLSVYWYQQSLDQGLQFLIQYYNGEERAKGNILERFSAQQFPDLHSELNLSSLELGDSALYFCASSVGGSGGAGDTQYFGPGTRLTVL.

This clone appeared a single time. V gene TRBV7-9 combines with J gene TRBJ2-3, with a tentative D call TRBD2 (6 bases). Trimming took off 6 bases at V and 2 bases at J, with 12 bases between the two ends. The CDR3 length is 14 residues. CDR1 is SEHNR, CDR2 FQNEAQ, per germline (reference sequence). CDR3 protein: CASSSGLFTDTQYF. The CDR3, as DNA: TGTGCCAGCAGTTCGGGACTTTTCACAGATACGCAGTATTTT.

The chain joins TRBV10-3 to TRBJ1-2, with 7 bases fitting TRBD1. Germline V CDR1 and CDR2: ENHRY, SYGVKD. The V gene end was trimmed by 10 bases and the J gene end by 5 bases; junction bases not matched to a gene: 16. CDR3 length: 15 residues. CDR3: CATKNSGGRGYGYTF. In DNA form, the CDR3 reads TGTGCCACCAAGAACTCAGGGGGGCGCGGTTATGGCTACACCTTC.

This chain links TRBV15 with TRBJ2-7; 7 bases fit TRBD2. This CDR3 spans 14 amino acids. Germline V gives CDR1 LNHNV, CDR2 YYDKDF (reference sequence). V gave up 3 bases and J gave up 6 bases; unmatched junction bases: 8. CDR3 nucleotide sequence: TGTGCCACCAGCAGGGGGGGGAATAGTCGCGAGCAGTACTTC. Translated: CATSRGGNSREQYF.

V usage is TRBV5-6 and J usage is TRBJ1-2; D call uncertain. From germline, CDR1 is SGHDT and CDR2 YYEEEE. The ends were cut back, 2 bases at V and 5 bases at J, with 13 bases in the middle. The CDR3 is 14 residues long. The CDR3 sequence: CASSLGGKVYGYTF. The CDR3 DNA reads as TGTGCCAGCAGCTTAGGAGGGAAGGTGTATGGCTACACCTTC.

The chain employs TRBV7-9 and TRBJ2-3; no definite D call. Germline CDR1 and CDR2: SEHNR and FQNEAQ (reference sequence). This CDR3 comprises 14 residues. V lost 2 bases, J lost 0 bases, and 6 bases lay in between. CDR3 protein: CASSLSLSTDTQYF. Written as DNA, the CDR3 is TGTGCCAGCAGCTTATCTCTTAGCACAGATACGCAGTATTTT.

J is TRBJ2-2 and V is TRBV2, with no clear D. V dropped 6 bases and J dropped 7 bases, with 9 bases sitting between them. The CDR3 contains 12 residues. The V gene's germline CDR1 is SNHLY and CDR2 FYNNEI. CDR3 loop: CASRRIFGELFF. Written as DNA, the CDR3 is TGTGCCAGCAGGAGGATATTCGGGGAGCTGTTTTTT.

This clone was seen only once. The chain has TRBV30 and TRBJ1-2; no clear D. Trimming shortened V by 0 bases and J by 3 bases, and 11 bases separated the two germline ends. The germline V gene encodes CDR1 GTSNPN and CDR2 SVGIG (reference sequence). The CDR3 runs to 14 residues. CDR3 protein: CAWSVSGKYYGYTF. The CDR3 DNA sequence: TGTGCCTGGAGTGTAAGCGGGAAATACTATGGCTACACCTTC.

The CDR3 nucleotides are TGTGCCAGCAGCTTGGAGTGGACAGGGGATTCACCCCTCCACTTT. Translating gives CASSLEWTGDSPLHF. This chain joins TRBV5-5 and TRBJ1-6, with TRBD1 matching 9 bases. Germline assignment: CDR1 SGHKS and CDR2 YYEKEE (reference sequence). Trimming at V came to 0 bases and at J to 8 bases, leaving 3 bases not matched to a gene. The CDR3 loop spans 15 amino acids.

The genes are TRBV7-2 and TRBJ1-5; TRBD1 aligns across 7 bases. Trimming took 1 base from V and 8 from J; bases not matched to a gene: 8. Germline CDR1 is SGHTA and CDR2 is FQGNSA. The CDR3 is 15 amino acids. The CDR3 loop is CASSLGVAGGKPQHF. For the CDR3, the DNA is TGTGCCAGCAGCTTAGGTGTGGCAGGGGGAAAGCCCCAGCATTTT.

The J gene is TRBJ2-3, the V gene TRBV5-6; 10 bases are a match to TRBD2. This CDR3 has 16 amino acids. The trim removed 4 bases at V and 4 bases at J, leaving 9 bases unmatched. The V gene's germline CDR1 is SGHDT and CDR2 YYEEEE. The CDR3 region is CASSLLTSGEADTQYF. The CDR3, as DNA: TGTGCCAGCAGCCTCTTAACTAGCGGGGAGGCAGATACGCAGTATTTT.

Only one count was recorded for this clone. This chain uses TRBV5-6 with TRBJ2-3; 7 positions match TRBD2. The ends lost 0 bases at V and 3 bases at J; junction bases unmatched: 7. Germline-derived CDR1 and CDR2 are SGHDT and YYEEEE. The CDR3 is 16 amino acids. This CDR3 is CASSLVIGGKTDTQYF. CDR3 DNA sequence: TGTGCCAGCAGCTTGGTGATCGGGGGGAAAACAGATACGCAGTATTTT.

The CDR3: CASSLAPQGWSPLHF. As DNA, the CDR3 is TGTGCCAGCAGCTTAGCGCCCCAGGGATGGTCACCCCTCCACTTT. The chain joins TRBV7-9 to TRBJ1-6; TRBD1 might be the D (5 bases). V lost 0 bases to trimming and J lost 10 bases, with 13 bases between them. Looked up from germline, CDR1 is SEHNR and CDR2 is FQNEAQ (reference sequence). This CDR3 has 15 residues.